The source of this T cell receptor (beta chain) is a study of T and B cells in COVID-19 patients. As for the study in general: At median age about 37 years, recovered patients were younger than active-infection patients at about 63. Study results and limitations: In COVID-19 patients, T cell receptor beta variable and joining gene use was reportedly strongly skewed. Highly clonal in active COVID-19, TRB repertoires exceeded healthy-donor diversity and richness at recovery.

Blood genomic DNA input for TRB amplification was 250-500 ng. The length of the CDR3 is 15 residues. Germline V gives CDR1 LNHDA, CDR2 SQIVND (reference sequence). Trimming took 5 bases from V and 3 from J; bases not matched to a gene: 5. A remark on this clonotype: Its antigen is currently unknown.

Multiplex PCR with BIOMED2 TRB-A/B primer pools amplified TRB rearrangements. MiXCR was run by TCRdb on the multiplex PCR reads, yielding one entry per CDR3 protein. The sample records 15,000 to 20,000 distinct CDR3 sequences, 36% being singletons. This chain links TRBV19 with TRBJ1-2; TRBD1 aligns across 11 bases. The receptor was derived from a human donor with active COVID-19. Sequencing was done on a sample of blood. The CDR3 DNA reads as TGTGCCAGTAGTCCCGGGACAGGGGGAGACTATGGCTACACCTTC. It encodes CASSPGTGGDYGYTF.